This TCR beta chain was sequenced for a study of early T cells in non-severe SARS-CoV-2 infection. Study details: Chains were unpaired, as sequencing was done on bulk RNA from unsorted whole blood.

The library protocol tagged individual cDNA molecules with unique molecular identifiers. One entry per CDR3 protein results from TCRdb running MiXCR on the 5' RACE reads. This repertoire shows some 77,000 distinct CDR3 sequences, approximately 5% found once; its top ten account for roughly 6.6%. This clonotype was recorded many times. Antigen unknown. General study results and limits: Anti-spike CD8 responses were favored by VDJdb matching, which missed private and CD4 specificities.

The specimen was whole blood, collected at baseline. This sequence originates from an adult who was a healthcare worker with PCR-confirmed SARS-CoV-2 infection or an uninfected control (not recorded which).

The DNA for the CDR3 is TGCGCCAGCAGCCTGCGACTAGCGGGAGTCGCGGATACGCAGTATTTT. Translated, it gives CASSLRLAGVADTQYF. The rearrangement links TRBV5-1 to TRBJ2-3; 12 bases are shared with TRBD2. With 4 bases clipped from V and 6 bases from J, the junction kept 9 bases outside the gene matches. The CDR3 contains 16 residues. Germline V CDR1 and CDR2: SGHRS, YFSETQ. The whole variable domain, remainder taken from reference TRBV5-1 and TRBJ2-3, is KAGVTQTPRYLIKTRGQQVTLSCSPISGHRSVSWYQQTPGQGLQFLFEYFSETQRNKGNFPGRFSGRQFSNSRSEMNVSTLELGDSALYLCASSLRLAGVADTQYFGPGTRLTVL.